This T cell receptor (beta chain) is drawn from a study of blood T cell repertoires in COVID-19. Study as a whole: The United States, Italy and Spain were the sources of the acute and convalescent COVID-19 samples. T cells, B-cell-depleted T cells, or PBMCs supplied cDNA or gDNA.

In the study's own analysis: Reference gene primer amplification in the assay estimated nucleated cell counts. Profiled with immunoSEQ multiplex PCR; TCRdb holds only in-frame clones, not every one. D and trimming come from the DNA, and the V and J calls and clone size come from that table. The table has around 250,000 clones, around 84% seen once; the top ten hold about 7.6%. The V end was cut by 0 bases, the J end by 4 bases, with 13 bases between. Germline V CDR1 and CDR2: WNHNN, SYGVQD (reference sequence). This CDR3 comprises 15 residues. Sample: peripheral blood. The V gene is TRBV10-1, the J gene TRBJ2-7, with D tentatively TRBD1 (7 bases). This TCR was sampled from a woman aged 65 to 85 with active or convalescent COVID-19. This CDR3 is CASSESGSGGYEQYF. CDR3 nucleotide sequence: TGCGCCAGCAGTGAGTCAGGGTCAGGGGGGTACGAGCAGTACTTC.